This T cell receptor (beta chain) was documented in a study of T cell repertoires in cytomegalovirus infection. Study-wide context: Public TCR beta signatures marked donors with CMV infection and the matching HLA. Points from the study as a whole: CMV carriers having the relevant HLA were flagged by cumulative public TCR beta family frequency. The ex vivo response was dominated by HLA-C-restricted CMV-specific TCR beta clonotypes.

TCRdb called the reads again in MiXCR, with one record for every CDR3 protein. The sample includes some 200,000 distinct CDR3 sequences, roughly 20% of them seen just once. Regarding this clonotype: Its target is not known.

Trimming removed 2 bases from V and 9 bases from J; junction bases left unmatched: 9. This CDR3 has 15 amino acids. In germline, CDR1 is MNHEY, CDR2 SVGAGI. V usage is TRBV6-5 and J usage is TRBJ2-1, with 8 bases fitting TRBD1. Input material: PBMCs. The source of this sequence is a human donor in good health (CMV status not recorded). Some clones in this sample may be carry-over from other donors' samples. The CDR3 loop reads CASSYEGQGFTEQFF. In DNA, the CDR3 is TGTGCCAGCAGTTACGAAGGACAGGGATTTACTGAGCAGTTCTTC.